This T cell receptor beta chain was captured in a study of Ad26.COV2.S vaccination and SARS-CoV-2 variants. About the study: Sample donor was a member of the COV1001 Ad26.COV2.S trial arm.

Broader study findings: Measurements of TCR breadth and depth may have given underestimates of the total T cell responses. Vaccinated individuals (as opposed to placebo recipients) had higher spike-specific TCR breadth.

About this clone: Its antigen is as yet unknown.

The V gene's germline CDR1 is SGDLS and CDR2 YYNGEE. The CDR3 is 15 amino acids. Trimming pared 3 bases from V and 5 bases from J, leaving 12 bases between. Assay used: immunoSEQ multiplex PCR; TCRdb lists only in-frame clones, some missing. This sample has approximately 350,000 clones, with 83% found just once. Treatment in this sample: about 20 received Ad26.COV2.S at low or high dose, single or two shots; about 5 received placebo; per-sample allocation not given. The samples date from day 63 after the first vaccine or placebo injection. Specimen: peripheral blood, collected in a trial of Ad26.COV2.S vaccine versus placebo. The rearrangement links TRBV9 to TRBJ1-6; the D gene is possibly TRBD1 (6 bases). This TCR came from a person between 18 and 65 years old who received the Ad26.COV2.S COVID-19 vaccine or a placebo. The CDR3 loop is CASSALGGHNSPLHF. In DNA, the CDR3 is TGTGCCAGCAGCGCCCTAGGGGGGCATAATTCACCCCTCCACTTT. The variable domain in full, with the rest retrieved from reference TRBV9 and TRBJ1-6, is DSGVTQTPKHLITATGQRVTLRCSPRSGDLSVYWYQQSLDQGLQFLIQYYNGEERAKGNILERFSAQQFPDLHSELNLSSLELGDSALYFCASSALGGHNSPLHFGNGTRLTVT.